The text below deals with one T cell receptor (beta chain). The antigen remains undetermined. These data originate in a study of CD4 T cells in relation to SARS-CoV-2 and coronaviruses. General observations from the study: Compared with monoreactive clones, crossreactive clones showed significantly weaker SARS-CoV-2 expansion. Each donor contributed either pre-pandemic or post-infection samples, not both.

Naive and memory CD4+ T cells were separated from cryopreserved PBMCs. CEF-cultured naive and memory CD4+ T cell DNA got survey-level sequencing. Only in-frame clones appear in the TCRdb table, and some are missing; sequencing was by immunoSEQ multiplex PCR. The sample contains some 46,000 clones, roughly four fifths of which appear only once. The CDR3 consists of 12 residues. Germline loops: CDR1 MNHEY, CDR2 SVGAGI. The V end was cut by 4 bases, the J end by 10 bases, with 10 bases between. The rearrangement joins TRBV6-5 to TRBJ2-2; D call uncertain. The clonotype was recovered from an adult with COVID-19. Input material: naive CD4+ T cells from PBMCs, cultured in vitro. Subset specified: naive CD4+ T cells isolated by negative enrichment. The DNA for the CDR3 is TGTGCCAGCAGTTCTCCGTTGGAGGAGCTGTTTTTT. The encoded protein is CASSSPLEELFF.